The 4 T cell receptor beta chains listed next were all sequenced from one sample in a study of blood T cell repertoires in COVID-19. Produced via immunoSEQ multiplex PCR; TCRdb's table is partial and in-frame only. The sample includes 110,000 or so clones, 75% to 85% seen only once; the top ten take 9% to 14%. Sequencing was carried out using peripheral blood. These receptors all come from a human donor in a cohort sampled during active COVID-19.

This rearrangement joins TRBV19 to TRBJ2-2; TRBD1 matches 9 bases. The V gene end was trimmed by 8 bases and the J gene end by 0 bases; junction bases not matched to a gene: 13. The CDR3 loop spans 18 amino acids. Germline CDR1 and CDR2: LNHDA and SQIVND (reference sequence). CDR3 protein: CASGRDRVSVSNTGELFF. For the CDR3, the DNA is TGTGCCAGTGGAAGGGACAGGGTGTCTGTCTCGAACACCGGGGAGCTGTTTTTT. Full variable domain (rest looked up from reference TRBV19 and TRBJ2-2): DGGITQSPKYLFRKEGQNVTLSCEQNLNHDAMYWYRQDPGQGLRLIYYSQIVNDFQKGDIAEGYSVSREKKESFPLTVTSAQKNPTAFYLCASGRDRVSVSNTGELFFGEGSRLTVL.

This clone showed up just once. The chain carries TRBV5-5 and TRBJ1-5; D possibly corresponds to TRBD1 (6 bases). The V end lost 4 bases, the J end lost 7 bases, and 15 bases lay between the germline ends. CDR1 is SGHKS, CDR2 YYEKEE, per germline (reference sequence). This CDR3 is built from 14 residues. The CDR3 here is CASSLEGVVQPQHF. The CDR3, as DNA: TGTGCCAGCAGCCTCGAGGGGGTCGTCCAGCCCCAGCATTTT.

As for this clone: Other nucleotide sequences in the sample specify the same CDR3. The gene calls are TRBV3-1 (or the pseudogene TRBV3-2) and TRBJ2-1, with D tentatively TRBD2 (5 bases). CDR1 and CDR2 from the germline V gene are LGHDT and YNNKEL (reference sequence). The CDR3 length is 14 residues. Trimming stripped 4 bases from V and 4 bases from J, with 11 bases between. The CDR3 bases are TGTGCCAGCAGCCTTGCTGGCGGGTACAATGAGCAGTTCTTC. Translating gives CASSLAGGYNEQFF.

The chain joins TRBV19 to TRBJ2-1, with D possibly TRBD1 on 6 matching bases. From germline, CDR1 is LNHDA and CDR2 SQIVND (reference sequence). V shed 4 bases and J shed 10 bases, with 8 bases lying between them. The CDR3 has 11 residues. CDR3 protein: CASSRGTEQFF. For the CDR3, the DNA is TGTGCCAGTAGTAGGGGGACAGAGCAGTTCTTC.